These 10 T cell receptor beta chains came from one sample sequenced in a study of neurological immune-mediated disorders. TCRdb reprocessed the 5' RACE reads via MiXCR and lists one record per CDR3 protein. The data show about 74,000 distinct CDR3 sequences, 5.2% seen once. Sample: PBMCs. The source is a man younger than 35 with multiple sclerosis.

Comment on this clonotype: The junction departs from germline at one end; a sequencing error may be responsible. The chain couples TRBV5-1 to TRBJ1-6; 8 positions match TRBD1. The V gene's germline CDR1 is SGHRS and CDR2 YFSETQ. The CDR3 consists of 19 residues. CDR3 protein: CASSFRTGNWSAYNSPLNF. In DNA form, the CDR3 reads TGCGCCAGCAGCTTTCGGACAGGGAATTGGAGCGCCTATAATTCACCCCTCAACTTT.

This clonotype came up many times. CDR3 in amino acids: CASSLGLAGVTSTDTQYF. In nucleotides, the CDR3 is TGTGCCAGCAGCTTAGGCCTAGCGGGAGTTACTAGCACAGATACGCAGTATTTT. J is TRBJ2-3 and V is TRBV7-3, with TRBD2 matching over 10 bases. The CDR3 is 18 amino acids. The junction had 8 bases not matched to a gene; V was cut back by 2 bases and J by 0 bases. CDR1 and CDR2 (germline): SGHTA, FQGTGA.

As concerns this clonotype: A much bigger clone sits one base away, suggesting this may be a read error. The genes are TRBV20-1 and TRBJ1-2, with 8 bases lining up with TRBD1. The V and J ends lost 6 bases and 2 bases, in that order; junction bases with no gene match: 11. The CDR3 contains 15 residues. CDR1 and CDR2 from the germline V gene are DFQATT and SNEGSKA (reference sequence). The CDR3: CSADGTGSGNYGYTF. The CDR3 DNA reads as TGCAGTGCCGACGGGACAGGAAGTGGAAACTATGGCTACACCTTC.

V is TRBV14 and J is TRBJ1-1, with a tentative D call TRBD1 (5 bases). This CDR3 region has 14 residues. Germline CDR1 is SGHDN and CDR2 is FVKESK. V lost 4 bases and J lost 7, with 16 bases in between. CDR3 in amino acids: CASSPKKRGGEAFF. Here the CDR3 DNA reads TGTGCCAGCAGCCCGAAAAAAAGGGGAGGTGAAGCTTTCTTT.

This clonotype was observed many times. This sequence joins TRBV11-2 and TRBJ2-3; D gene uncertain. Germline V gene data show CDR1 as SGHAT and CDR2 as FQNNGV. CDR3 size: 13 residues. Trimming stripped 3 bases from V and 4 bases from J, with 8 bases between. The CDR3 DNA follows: TGTGCCAGCAGCTTTAAGGTGGCAGATACGCAGTATTTT. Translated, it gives CASSFKVADTQYF.

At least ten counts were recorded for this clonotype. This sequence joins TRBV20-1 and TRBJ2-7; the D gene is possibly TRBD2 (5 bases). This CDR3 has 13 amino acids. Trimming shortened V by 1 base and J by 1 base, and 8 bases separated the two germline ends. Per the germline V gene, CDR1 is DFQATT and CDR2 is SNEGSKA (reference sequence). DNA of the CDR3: TGCAGTGCTAGAGGTTCGGGGTCCTACGAGCAGTACTTC. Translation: CSARGSGSYEQYF.

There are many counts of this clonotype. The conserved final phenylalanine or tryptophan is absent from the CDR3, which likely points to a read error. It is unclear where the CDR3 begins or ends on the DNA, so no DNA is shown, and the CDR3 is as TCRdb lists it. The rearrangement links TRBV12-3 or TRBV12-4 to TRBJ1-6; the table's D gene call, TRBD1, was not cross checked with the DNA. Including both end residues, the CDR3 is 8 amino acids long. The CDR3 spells CASLLDTL.

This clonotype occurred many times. CDR3 amino acids: CASSLIPLRSGYEQYF. In nucleotides, the CDR3 is TGTGCCAGCAGCTTAATCCCCCTTCGGTCGGGTTACGAGCAGTACTTC. The chain couples TRBV7-3 to TRBJ2-7, with D unclear. V dropped 1 base and J dropped 4 bases, with 17 bases sitting between them. Germline V gene sequence: CDR1 SGHTA, CDR2 FQGTGA. This CDR3 is 16 amino acids long.

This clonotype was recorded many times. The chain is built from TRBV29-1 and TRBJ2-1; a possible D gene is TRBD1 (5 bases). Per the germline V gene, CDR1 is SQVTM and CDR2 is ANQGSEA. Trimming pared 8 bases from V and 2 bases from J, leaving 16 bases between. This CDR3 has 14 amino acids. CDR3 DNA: TGCAGCATTCGCGGAAGGGGCCCCTACAATGAGCAGTTCTTC. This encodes CSIRGRGPYNEQFF.

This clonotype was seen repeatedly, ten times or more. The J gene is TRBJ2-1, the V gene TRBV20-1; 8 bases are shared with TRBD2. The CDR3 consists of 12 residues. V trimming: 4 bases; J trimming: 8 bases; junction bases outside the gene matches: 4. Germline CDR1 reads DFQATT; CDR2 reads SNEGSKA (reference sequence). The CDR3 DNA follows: TGCAGTGCTATCGGACTAGCCCATGAGCAGTTCTTC. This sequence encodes CSAIGLAHEQFF.